The next 8 T cell receptor beta chains were all read from a single sample in a study of T cell responses to AZD1222 COVID-19 vaccine. TCRdb's table, derived via immunoSEQ multiplex PCR, lists solely in-frame clones and lacks some. The sample lists about 130,000 clones; 93% were seen once. The material was peripheral blood, obtained on day 0 of AZD1222 vaccination. Receptors originate from an adult in good health.

This sequence joins TRBV19 and TRBJ1-5; no definite D call. Trimming left V 1 base short and J 1 base short, with 8 bases between. This CDR3 has 15 amino acids. In germline, CDR1 is LNHDA, CDR2 SQIVND (reference sequence). CDR3 sequence (DNA): TGTGCCAGTAGTATAGGGGGAATGAGCAATCAGCCCCAGCATTTT. Protein: CASSIGGMSNQPQHF. The full variable domain, with the rest looked up from reference TRBV19 and TRBJ1-5, is DGGITQSPKYLFRKEGQNVTLSCEQNLNHDAMYWYRQDPGQGLRLIYYSQIVNDFQKGDIAEGYSVSREKKESFPLTVTSAQKNPTAFYLCASSIGGMSNQPQHFGDGTRLSIL.

Comments on this clone: The sample holds other DNA sequences that translate to the same CDR3. This chain joins TRBV29-1 and TRBJ1-5; 7 bases align to TRBD1. Germline V lookup: CDR1 SQVTM, CDR2 ANQGSEA. The CDR3 consists of 13 residues. V was clipped by 4 bases and J by 1 base; unmatched bases: 1. The CDR3 is CSVGQGSNQPQHF. CDR3 nucleotides: TGCAGCGTTGGACAGGGAAGCAATCAGCCCCAGCATTTT.

V is TRBV15 and J is TRBJ1-2; D call uncertain. CDR1 LNHNV and CDR2 YYDKDF come from the germline V gene (reference sequence). V was shortened by 5 bases and J by 2 bases, with 9 bases between the two germline ends. CDR3 length equals 13 residues. The CDR3 loop reads CATSPGRNYGYTF. The CDR3 coding sequence is TGTGCCACCAGCCCTGGACGGAACTATGGCTACACCTTC.

This clone has a single count. The chain has TRBV28 and TRBJ2-5; 7 nucleotides match TRBD1. Germline CDR1 and CDR2: MDHEN and SYDVKM. V trimming: 6 bases; J trimming: 2 bases; junction bases outside the gene matches: 3. This CDR3 has 13 residues. CDR3 DNA sequence: TGTGCCAGCAGCCTGGGACAGCAAGAGACCCAGTACTTC. Translated, it gives CASSLGQQETQYF.

This chain connects TRBV7-2 to TRBJ2-3, with TRBD2 matching 10 bases. Trimming took 4 bases from V and 4 from J; bases not matched to a gene: 20. This CDR3 is 20 amino acids long. CDR1 SGHTA and CDR2 FQGNSA come from the germline V gene. Written as DNA, the CDR3 is TGTGCCAGCAGCTCAGCGGAGTGGCTAGCGGGAGAAGAGTCCGCAGATACGCAGTATTTT. Translated: CASSSAEWLAGEESADTQYF.

The CDR3 coding sequence is TGTGCCAGCAGCCCCGGAACCGGGGAGCTGTTTTTT. It specifies CASSPGTGELFF. The chain is built from TRBV9 and TRBJ2-2; D remains ambiguous. V dropped 4 bases and J dropped 5 bases, with 6 bases sitting between them. This CDR3 is built from 12 residues. Looked up from germline, CDR1 is SGDLS and CDR2 is YYNGEE.

The V call is TRBV6-6, the J call TRBJ1-5; 9 nucleotides line up with TRBD1. The ends lost 4 bases at V and 5 bases at J; junction bases unmatched: 9. The CDR3 contains 16 residues. CDR1 and CDR2 (germline): MNHNY, SVGAGI (reference sequence). The DNA for the CDR3 is TGTGCCAGCAGTTCAAAGACAGGGGGAAAGGATCAGCCCCAGCATTTT. Amino acid sequence: CASSSKTGGKDQPQHF.

CDR3 sequence: CASSLYTGVQPQHF. The CDR3 DNA reads as TGTGCCAGCAGTTTATATACAGGGGTGCAGCCCCAGCATTTT. The genes are TRBV28 and TRBJ1-5; 7 positions match TRBD1. The CDR3 totals 14 residues. The ends lost 1 base at V and 7 bases at J; junction bases unmatched: 4. CDR1 MDHEN and CDR2 SYDVKM come from the germline V gene.